The 15 T cell receptor beta chains given below trace back to one sample, sequenced in a study of T cell responses to AZD1222 COVID-19 vaccine. TCRdb's table, derived via immunoSEQ multiplex PCR, lists solely in-frame clones and lacks some. The sample holds over 140,000 clones; around 93% are singletons and the top ten take 3.5% to 4.5%. The sequenced sample was peripheral blood, obtained 28 days after the second AZD1222 dose. The receptors originated from an adult who received the AZD1222 COVID-19 vaccine.

This clone appeared a single time. The chain couples TRBV7-3 to TRBJ2-2; possible D gene TRBD2, 5 bases. V lost 2 bases and J lost 9, with 10 bases in between. CDR1 and CDR2 from the germline V gene are SGHTA and FQGTGA. The CDR3 spans 13 residues. The CDR3, as DNA: TGTGCCAGCAGCTTAGGACCGGGGAGGGAGCTGTTTTTT. Its translation is CASSLGPGRELFF.

The chain joins TRBV2 to TRBJ2-3; possibly TRBD2 for D (5 bases). The CDR3 length is 15 residues. Trimming cost V 6 bases and J 0 bases, with 13 bases left between them. From germline, CDR1 is SNHLY and CDR2 FYNNEI. The CDR3 is CASSPTLASTDTQYF. CDR3 nucleotides: TGTGCCAGCAGCCCCACCCTAGCTAGCACAGATACGCAGTATTTT.

V usage is TRBV28 and J usage is TRBJ1-5; 9 nucleotides match TRBD1. The CDR3 extends over 16 amino acids. Germline CDR1 reads MDHEN; CDR2 reads SYDVKM. V lost 6 bases and J lost 2; bases outside the gene matches: 8. The CDR3 DNA reads TGTGCCAGCAGGCTACCGGGACAGGGAGGCAATCAGCCCCAGCATTTT. Translating gives CASRLPGQGGNQPQHF.

The genes are TRBV6-1 and TRBJ1-6; no reliable D call. The V and J ends lost 2 bases and 16 bases respectively, with 18 bases between them. Germline CDR1 MNHNS, CDR2 SASEGT. The CDR3 runs to 14 residues. Here the CDR3 DNA reads TGTGCCAGCAGTGAATTGCTCGCTCCGACGCGTCTCCACTTT. Its protein is CASSELLAPTRLHF.

The CDR3 region is CATRDEKLFF. The DNA of the CDR3 is TGTGCCACTAGGGATGAAAAACTGTTTTTT. This rearrangement joins TRBV28 to TRBJ1-4; D is undetermined. CDR3 length: 10 amino acids. V lost 10 bases and J 6 bases, leaving 6 bases between the germline ends. The germline V gene encodes CDR1 MDHEN and CDR2 SYDVKM.

The CDR3 spells CASSHRDWTTPANYGYTF. The CDR3 DNA is TGTGCCAGCAGCCACCGGGACTGGACTACACCAGCTAACTATGGCTACACCTTC. The chain is built from TRBV5-6 and TRBJ1-2; a weak D match, TRBD1 (5 bases). V lost 4 bases and J 0 bases, leaving 22 bases between the germline ends. This CDR3 comprises 18 residues. Germline values: CDR1 SGHDT, CDR2 YYEEEE.

This clone appeared a single time. This CDR3 reads CASSFNYEQYF. The CDR3 nucleotides are TGTGCCAGCAGTTTTAACTACGAGCAGTACTTC. This rearrangement joins TRBV28 to TRBJ2-7, with no clear D. V was cut by 3 bases and J by 3 bases, with 3 bases left in between. Germline V lookup: CDR1 MDHEN, CDR2 SYDVKM. This CDR3 has 11 amino acids.

This CDR3 is CASSPTGGSPNEKLFF. In DNA, the CDR3 is TGTGCCAGTAGTCCGACAGGGGGTTCGCCTAATGAAAAACTGTTTTTT. The J gene is TRBJ1-4, the V gene TRBV19; 9 bases agree with TRBD1. V shed 5 bases and J 3 bases; nucleotides not matched to a gene: 7. The germline CDR1 and CDR2 sequences are LNHDA and SQIVND (reference sequence). The CDR3 contains 16 residues.

The V and J genes are TRBV6-7 and TRBJ2-2, with D perhaps given as TRBD1 or TRBD2 (5 bases each). TRBV6-7 carries the ORF label, with uncertain function. This CDR3 has 17 amino acids. Trimming removed 7 bases from V and 3 bases from J, with 21 bases in between. The CDR3 DNA follows: TGTGCCAGCAACCCTCGACGTAGGGGACCAGACACCGGGGAGCTGTTTTTT. Residues: CASNPRRRGPDTGELFF.

This clone was recorded once. The J gene is TRBJ2-2, the V gene TRBV7-7; 11 nucleotides align to TRBD2. Losses at the gene ends were 5 bases for V and 4 bases for J; bases not matched to a gene: 6. The CDR3 loop spans 16 amino acids. Germline V lookup: CDR1 SSHAT, CDR2 FNYEAQ (reference sequence). CDR3 region: CASSRTSGRGTGELFF. The CDR3 DNA is TGTGCCAGCAGCCGAACTAGCGGGAGAGGCACCGGGGAGCTGTTTTTT.

This clone showed up just once. The gene calls are TRBV27 and TRBJ1-2; no clear D. The CDR3 runs to 12 residues. The germline V and J ends were trimmed by 4 bases and 7 bases, with 10 bases remaining between them. Germline-derived CDR1 and CDR2 are MNHEY and SMNVEV (reference sequence). CDR3 amino acids: CASSSREGGYTF. The CDR3 coding sequence is TGTGCCAGCAGTTCAAGGGAAGGTGGCTACACCTTC.

The chain has TRBV6-5 and TRBJ2-3, with 7 bases aligning to TRBD2. Germline trimming cut 7 bases from V and 2 bases from J; bases unmatched to any gene: 9. Germline CDR1 MNHEY, CDR2 SVGAGI. The CDR3 has 15 residues. This chain's CDR3 is CASKIGAGVTDTQYF. The CDR3 region has the DNA TGTGCCAGCAAAATCGGGGCGGGGGTCACAGATACGCAGTATTTT.

V is TRBV29-1 and J is TRBJ1-6, with a weak D call TRBD1 (5 bases). The CDR3 has 11 amino acids. Germline CDR1 and CDR2: SQVTM and ANQGSEA. Trimming took off 2 bases at V and 15 bases at J, with 11 bases between the two ends. DNA of the CDR3: TGCAGCGTTGAAATGGGGCAGGGCCTCCACTTT. Protein: CSVEMGQGLHF.

A single count supports this clone. This rearrangement joins TRBV2 to TRBJ2-7, with D uncertain. The ends were cut back, 4 bases at V and 1 base at J, with 11 bases in the middle. This CDR3 is 14 amino acids long. The germline gives CDR1 SNHLY, CDR2 FYNNEI. CDR3 region: CASSGLYNSYEQYF. In nucleotides, the CDR3 is TGTGCCAGCAGTGGACTTTACAATTCCTACGAGCAGTACTTC.

The chain employs TRBV27 and TRBJ1-5; TRBD1 aligns across 7 bases. J was trimmed by 7 bases and V by 6 bases; bases with no gene match: 9. The V gene's germline CDR1 is MNHEY and CDR2 SMNVEV (reference sequence). The CDR3 extends over 14 amino acids. CDR3 in DNA: TGTGCCAGCAGGCTAGGGGGCGCGGGACAGCCCCAGCATTTT. It specifies CASRLGGAGQPQHF.